This passage covers 31 T cell receptor beta chains from one sample sequenced in a study of shared clonotypes between healthy human individuals. Here immunoSEQ multiplex PCR was the method, and the copy in TCRdb shows in-frame clones only, minus some. Of roughly 2.5 million clones detected, approximately 92% appear once; the ten largest clones hold over 0.12%. Sequenced: naive CD4+ T cells sorted from blood. Subset noted: CD45RA+ positively selected. The receptors stem from a man between 18 and 35 years old in good health.

The genes are TRBV2 and TRBJ1-2, with D unclear. V lost 8 bases and J 3 bases, leaving 13 bases between the germline ends. Germline loops: CDR1 SNHLY, CDR2 FYNNEI. The CDR3 is 13 amino acids. The CDR3 protein is CASLHNDHYGYTF. The CDR3 DNA follows: TGTGCCAGCCTACATAACGACCACTATGGCTACACCTTC.

The chain uses TRBV4-1 and TRBJ1-4; D is unclear. Trimming removed 0 bases from V and 8 bases from J, with 16 bases in between. Germline CDR1 is MGHRA and CDR2 is YSYEKL. This CDR3 comprises 16 residues. This chain's CDR3 is CASSQDMAGRGEKLFF. The CDR3, as DNA: TGCGCCAGCAGCCAAGATATGGCAGGCCGAGGGGAAAAACTGTTTTTT.

The CDR3 sequence: CASSLQGPNTDTQYF. Written as DNA, the CDR3 is TGCGCCAGCAGCCTACAGGGGCCCAACACAGATACGCAGTATTTT. The rearrangement links TRBV4-3 to TRBJ2-3, with 7 bases fitting TRBD1. Germline loops: CDR1 LGHNA, CDR2 YSLEER. The length of the CDR3 is 15 residues. V dropped 4 bases and J dropped 2; count of bases not matched to a gene: 6.

The chain carries TRBV6-1 and TRBJ1-1; 7 nucleotides align to TRBD1. V was pared by 4 bases and J by 5 bases, with 4 bases of the junction left unmatched. The CDR3 is 13 residues long. The germline V gene has CDR1 MNHNS and CDR2 SASEGT. This CDR3 is CASSARGRTEAFF. The CDR3 DNA is TGTGCCAGCAGTGCGAGGGGGCGGACTGAAGCTTTCTTT.

The chain recombines TRBV5-1 with TRBJ2-7; 8 bases are shared with TRBD1. J lost 4 bases, V lost 7 bases, and 22 bases had no gene match. Germline values: CDR1 SGHRS, CDR2 YFSETQ. The length of the CDR3 is 18 residues. CDR3 region: CASGPRTGILSYSYEQYF. The CDR3 nucleotides are TGCGCCAGCGGCCCTAGGACAGGGATTTTGAGTTACTCTTACGAGCAGTACTTC.

V usage is TRBV7-2 and J usage is TRBJ1-1; D is unresolved. Germline assignment: CDR1 SGHTA and CDR2 FQGNSA. The germline V and J ends were trimmed by 1 base and 11 bases, with 14 bases remaining between them. This CDR3 has 13 residues. CDR3 in amino acids: CASSLEIRSGAFF. The CDR3, as DNA: TGTGCCAGCAGCTTAGAAATCAGAAGCGGGGCTTTCTTT. Full variable domain (outside the CDR3, taken from reference TRBV7-2 and TRBJ1-1): GAGVSQSPSNKVTEKGKDVELRCDPISGHTALYWYRQSLGQGLEFLIYFQGNSAPDKSGLPSDRFSAERTGGSVSTLTIQRTQQEDSAVYLCASSLEIRSGAFFGQGTRLTVV.

The chain links TRBV28 to TRBJ1-2; D is undetermined. V was pared by 2 bases and J by 6 bases, with 13 bases between. CDR3 length: 14 residues. Germline V CDR1 and CDR2: MDHEN, SYDVKM. CDR3 DNA sequence: TGTGCCAGCAGTTTAGGGAATGCATTCCATGGCTACACCTTC. It is translated as CASSLGNAFHGYTF.

This clone was seen only once. This chain uses TRBV7-9 with TRBJ1-5; D might be TRBD1 (5 bases). The length of the CDR3 is 12 residues. With 5 bases removed from V and 7 bases from J, the gap between germline ends came to 9 bases. Germline V gives CDR1 SEHNR, CDR2 FQNEAQ (reference sequence). The CDR3 DNA is TGTGCCAGCAGCGGGGGGGGACAGCCCCAGCATTTT. As protein: CASSGGGQPQHF.

The V and J genes are TRBV6-5 and TRBJ2-3; D is uncertain. The ends were cut back, 4 bases at V and 2 bases at J, with 10 bases in the middle. The CDR3 spans 14 residues. The germline CDR1 and CDR2 sequences are MNHEY and SVGAGI. CDR3 nucleotides: TGTGCCAGCAGTTTCCGACGATACACAGATACGCAGTATTTT. Translating it yields CASSFRRYTDTQYF.

V usage is TRBV6-6 and J usage is TRBJ2-7, with 9 bases fitting TRBD1. The ends lost 6 bases at V and 4 bases at J; junction bases unmatched: 10. Germline CDR1 MNHNY, CDR2 SVGAGI (reference sequence). The CDR3 spans 15 residues. The CDR3 DNA reads TGTGCCAGCAGCCACACCGGACAGGGGAGTTACGAGCAGTACTTC. Translation: CASSHTGQGSYEQYF.

The chain recombines TRBV7-3 with TRBJ2-2, with a tentative D call TRBD1 (6 bases). Germline loops: CDR1 SGHTA, CDR2 FQGTGA. V was clipped by 4 bases and J by 6 bases, with 18 bases between them. The CDR3 spans 16 residues. CDR3 in DNA: TGTGCCAGCAGCTCACAGGGAACTGAGCTCTCCGGGGAGCTGTTTTTT. Translation gives CASSSQGTELSGELFF.

This clone turned up a few times. Other DNA variants within this sample encode the same CDR3. The V call is TRBV2, the J call TRBJ1-2; no definite D call. Germline V gives CDR1 SNHLY, CDR2 FYNNEI. With 3 bases removed from V and 4 bases from J, the gap between germline ends came to 6 bases. The CDR3 spans 12 residues. DNA of the CDR3: TGTGCCAGCAGTGACAGCGGCTATGGCTACACCTTC. This encodes CASSDSGYGYTF. The full variable domain, completed using reference TRBV2 and TRBJ1-2, is EPEVTQTPSHQVTQMGQEVILRCVPISNHLYFYWYRQILGQKVEFLVSFYNNEISEKSEIFDDQFSVERPDGSNFTLKIRSTKLEDSAMYFCASSDSGYGYTFGSGTRLTVV.

CDR3 region: CASSEVNSYGYTF. DNA for the CDR3: TGTGCCAGCAGTGAAGTGAACAGCTATGGCTACACCTTC. The J gene is TRBJ1-2, the V gene TRBV6-5, with D hard to call. Trimming took 5 bases from V and 4 from J, leaving 11 bases between them. The CDR3 has 13 amino acids. Germline CDR1 MNHEY, CDR2 SVGAGI.

Turning to this clone: The same CDR3 is also encoded by other DNA sequences in this sample. V is TRBV19 and J is TRBJ2-3, with 13 bases matching TRBD2. There are 17 residues in the CDR3. With 1 base clipped from V and 4 bases from J, the junction kept 5 bases outside the gene matches. The germline CDR1 and CDR2 sequences are LNHDA and SQIVND (reference sequence). CDR3 residues: CASSIGRTSGSPDTQYF. The CDR3, as DNA: TGTGCCAGTAGTATAGGCAGGACTAGCGGGAGCCCAGATACGCAGTATTTT. Full variable domain (rest looked up from reference TRBV19 and TRBJ2-3): DGGITQSPKYLFRKEGQNVTLSCEQNLNHDAMYWYRQDPGQGLRLIYYSQIVNDFQKGDIAEGYSVSREKKESFPLTVTSAQKNPTAFYLCASSIGRTSGSPDTQYFGPGTRLTVL.

The chain has TRBV30 and TRBJ2-1; weak D call: TRBD1 (6 bases). The germline V gene encodes CDR1 GTSNPN and CDR2 SVGIG (reference sequence). The CDR3 is 13 residues long. The germline V and J ends were trimmed by 3 bases and 5 bases, with 11 bases remaining between them. The CDR3 here is CAWRVQGHNEQFF. DNA for the CDR3: TGTGCCTGGAGGGTACAGGGCCACAATGAGCAGTTCTTC.

Details on this clone: Distinct nucleotide sequences in the sample also encode this CDR3. The CDR3 is CASSFGTDTQYF. Here the CDR3 DNA reads TGTGCCAGCAGCTTCGGGACAGATACGCAGTATTTT. This chain links TRBV7-3 with TRBJ2-3, with no clear D. Looked up from germline, CDR1 is SGHTA and CDR2 is FQGTGA. V lost 3 bases to trimming and J lost 3 bases, with 4 bases between them. This CDR3 contains 12 residues. Based on the CDR3 plus reference TRBV7-3 and TRBJ2-3, the full variable domain is GAGVSQTPSNKVTEKGKYVELRCDPISGHTALYWYRQSLGQGPEFLIYFQGTGAADDSGLPNDRFFAVRPEGSVSTLKIQRTERGDSAVYLCASSFGTDTQYFGPGTRLTVL.

The chain joins TRBV5-1 to TRBJ2-5, with D perhaps matching TRBD2 (5 bases). The germline gives CDR1 SGHRS, CDR2 YFSETQ. CDR3 size: 14 residues. Trimming removed 6 bases at V and 2 bases at J, with 14 bases between. Here the CDR3 DNA reads TGCGCCAGCAACCCTCGGGGTGGGCAAGAGACCCAGTACTTC. Its protein is CASNPRGGQETQYF.

This clone was counted a single time. The chain employs TRBV6-5 and TRBJ1-2; TRBD1 agrees at 7 bases. The germline CDR1 and CDR2 sequences are MNHEY and SVGAGI. Trimming at V came to 5 bases and at J to 8 bases, leaving 8 bases not matched to a gene. The CDR3 sequence is 13 residues long. The DNA of the CDR3 is TGTGCCAGCAGTCGCAGGGGGGAGGAAGGCTACACCTTC. It yields the protein CASSRRGEEGYTF.

The table lists this clone with a count of one. The sample holds other DNA sequences that translate to the same CDR3. This chain uses TRBV18 with TRBJ2-3; D remains ambiguous. Germline V lookup: CDR1 KGHSH, CDR2 LQKENI. The CDR3 is 14 residues long. The V end lost 1 base, the J end lost 0 bases, and 5 bases lay between the germline ends. CDR3 nucleotides: TGTGCCAGCTCACCACTTGCCAGCACAGATACGCAGTATTTT. It is translated as CASSPLASTDTQYF.

A note on this clone: This specimen includes other DNA sequences encoding the same CDR3. The chain employs TRBV6-5 and TRBJ2-1; a weak D match, TRBD1 (5 bases). The CDR3 contains 11 residues. Trimming took 5 bases from V and 7 from J, leaving 6 bases between them. CDR1 MNHEY and CDR2 SVGAGI come from the germline V gene. CDR3 in amino acids: CASSQGNEQFF. Here the CDR3 DNA reads TGTGCCAGCAGTCAGGGTAATGAGCAGTTCTTC.

To note about this clone: The junction departs from the called germline gene at one end, perhaps through a read error. This chain uses TRBV9 with TRBJ2-1; 9 bases agree with TRBD2. This CDR3 is 12 amino acids long. Germline V gene sequence: CDR1 SGDLS, CDR2 YYNGEE. The CDR3 spells CASSGSKLEQFF. The CDR3 DNA reads as TGTGCCAGTAGCGGGAGTAAACTTGAGCAGTTCTTC.

This clone appeared a few times. The chain has TRBV30 and TRBJ1-5, with TRBD1 identical over 7 bases. Germline CDR1 is GTSNPN and CDR2 is SVGIG (reference sequence). The CDR3 is 16 residues long. V lost 5 bases to trimming and J lost 4 bases; unmatched junction nucleotides: 14. Written as DNA, the CDR3 is TGTGCCTGGGGCCCCGCAGGGGGAGGGATAAATCAGCCCCAGCATTTT. Encoded protein: CAWGPAGGGINQPQHF.

The chain uses TRBV5-4 and TRBJ2-6; possible D gene TRBD2, 6 bases. Germline lookup yields CDR1 SGHNT and CDR2 YYREEE (reference sequence). This CDR3 region has 17 residues. V lost 0 bases and J 1 base, leaving 11 bases between the germline ends. CDR3 in amino acids: CASSLDAGRSGANVLTF. CDR3 in DNA: TGTGCCAGCAGCTTGGATGCAGGGAGGTCTGGGGCCAACGTCCTGACTTTC. The full variable domain, completed using reference TRBV5-4 and TRBJ2-6, is ETGVTQSPTHLIKTRGQQVTLRCSSQSGHNTVSWYQQALGQGPQFIFQYYREEENGRGNFPPRFSGLQFPNYSSELNVNALELDDSALYLCASSLDAGRSGANVLTFGAGSRLTVL.

About this clone itself: The sample carries other DNA sequences with the same CDR3. The V and J genes are TRBV5-1 and TRBJ2-7; 8 nucleotides line up with TRBD2. The CDR3 is 13 amino acids. CDR1 SGHRS and CDR2 YFSETQ come from the germline V gene. Trimming removed 4 bases from V and 7 bases from J; junction bases left unmatched: 7. The CDR3 region is CASSLLAGGEQYF. CDR3 DNA: TGCGCCAGCAGCCTCCTGGCGGGGGGTGAGCAGTACTTC.

The V and J genes are TRBV15 and TRBJ1-1, with D maybe TRBD1 (6 bases). Trimming removed 1 base from V and 5 bases from J, with 17 bases in between. The CDR3 has 16 residues. The germline V gene encodes CDR1 LNHNV and CDR2 YYDKDF (reference sequence). CDR3 loop: CATSRGRDTPGTEAFF. The CDR3 DNA sequence: TGTGCCACCAGCAGAGGGAGGGACACTCCCGGGACTGAAGCTTTCTTT.

The rearrangement joins TRBV5-1 to TRBJ2-7; TRBD1 agrees at 9 bases. Losses at the gene ends were 4 bases for V and 2 bases for J; bases not matched to a gene: 7. The CDR3 has 15 residues. Germline CDR1 reads SGHRS; CDR2 reads YFSETQ. The CDR3 loop is CASSGTGQGAYEQYF. CDR3 coding DNA: TGCGCCAGCAGCGGAACGGGACAGGGAGCCTACGAGCAGTACTTC.

Points on this clone: The sample has other DNA sequences that encode this CDR3 too. V gene TRBV6-5 combines with J gene TRBJ2-3; perhaps TRBD2 as D (5 bases). Trimming cost V 5 bases and J 6 bases, with 6 bases left between them. Germline lookup yields CDR1 MNHEY and CDR2 SVGAGI. The CDR3 totals 11 residues. The CDR3 DNA reads as TGTGCCAGCAGTCGGGGTGATACGCAGTATTTT. This translates into CASSRGDTQYF.

This chain joins TRBV5-1 and TRBJ1-2; possible D gene TRBD1, 6 bases. The CDR3 totals 14 residues. The V and J ends lost 0 bases and 4 bases respectively, with 10 bases between them. Germline CDR1 and CDR2: SGHRS and YFSETQ. The CDR3 DNA reads as TGCGCCAGCAGCTTGGCGGGGACATTCTATGGCTACACCTTC. It codes for CASSLAGTFYGYTF.

The chain couples TRBV5-1 to TRBJ2-2; unclear D gene. This CDR3 contains 16 residues. The V end lost 2 bases, the J end lost 2 bases, and 13 bases lay between the germline ends. Germline V CDR1 and CDR2: SGHRS, YFSETQ. Written as DNA, the CDR3 is TGCGCCAGCAGCTTCGATCCGATCGATAACACCGGGGAGCTGTTTTTT. Translated, it gives CASSFDPIDNTGELFF.

This clone was detected once. The same CDR3 can be traced to other DNA sequences in this sample. The V call is TRBV7-2, the J call TRBJ1-1; TRBD1 might be the D (5 bases). The V and J ends lost 3 bases and 3 bases respectively, with 11 bases between them. The CDR3 spans 14 residues. Per the germline V gene, CDR1 is SGHTA and CDR2 is FQGNSA. CDR3 in amino acids: CASSLNRGYTEAFF. The CDR3 nucleotides are TGTGCCAGCAGCTTGAACCGGGGGTACACTGAAGCTTTCTTT.

The V call is TRBV5-1, the J call TRBJ1-1; TRBD1 matches at 11 bases. V gave up 4 bases and J gave up 2 bases; unmatched junction bases: 10. CDR3 length: 17 amino acids. Germline CDR1 and CDR2: SGHRS and YFSETQ. CDR3 loop: CASSPGGTGGSNTEAFF. In DNA, the CDR3 is TGCGCCAGCAGCCCCGGAGGGACAGGGGGAAGCAACACTGAAGCTTTCTTT.